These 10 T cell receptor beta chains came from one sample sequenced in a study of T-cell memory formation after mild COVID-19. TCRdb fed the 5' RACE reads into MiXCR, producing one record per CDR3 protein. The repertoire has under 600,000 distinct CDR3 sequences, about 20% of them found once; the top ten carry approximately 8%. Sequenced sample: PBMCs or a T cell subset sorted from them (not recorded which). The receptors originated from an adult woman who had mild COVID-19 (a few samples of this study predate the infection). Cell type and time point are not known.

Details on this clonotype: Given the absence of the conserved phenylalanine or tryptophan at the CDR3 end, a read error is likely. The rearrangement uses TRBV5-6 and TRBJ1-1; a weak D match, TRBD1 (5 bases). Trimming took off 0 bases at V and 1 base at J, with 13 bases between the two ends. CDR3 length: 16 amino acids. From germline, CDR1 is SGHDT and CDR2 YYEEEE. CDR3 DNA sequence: TGTGCCAGCAGCTTGGCAGGGTTTCAGGCGAACACTGAAGCTTTCTAT. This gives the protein CASSLAGFQANTEAFY.

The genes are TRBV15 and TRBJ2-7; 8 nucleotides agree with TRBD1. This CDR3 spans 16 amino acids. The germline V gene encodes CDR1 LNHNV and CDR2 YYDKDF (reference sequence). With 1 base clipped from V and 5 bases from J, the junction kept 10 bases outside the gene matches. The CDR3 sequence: CATSRVGTGGSHEQYF. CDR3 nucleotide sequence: TGTGCCACCAGCAGAGTCGGAACAGGGGGGTCCCACGAGCAGTACTTC.

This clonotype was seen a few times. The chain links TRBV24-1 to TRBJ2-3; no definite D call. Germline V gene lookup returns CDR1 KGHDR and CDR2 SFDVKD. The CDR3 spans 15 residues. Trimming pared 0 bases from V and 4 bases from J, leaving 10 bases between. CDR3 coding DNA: TGTGCCACCAGTGATTTGACTGACATCGCAGATACGCAGTATTTT. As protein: CATSDLTDIADTQYF.

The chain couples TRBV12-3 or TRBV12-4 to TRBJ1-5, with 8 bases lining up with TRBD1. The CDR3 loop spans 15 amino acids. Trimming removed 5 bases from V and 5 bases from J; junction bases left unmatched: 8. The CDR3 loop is CASSPPYRGDQPQHF. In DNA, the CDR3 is TGTGCCAGCAGTCCTCCGTACAGGGGGGATCAGCCCCAGCATTTT.

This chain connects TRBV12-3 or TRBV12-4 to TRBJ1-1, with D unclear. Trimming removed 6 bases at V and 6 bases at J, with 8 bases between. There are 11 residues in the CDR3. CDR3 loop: CASSLRPEAFF. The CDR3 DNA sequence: TGTGCCAGCAGCCTACGACCTGAAGCTTTCTTT.

CDR3 coding DNA: TGTGCCAGCAGCGTTGGGACAGCGAACAATGAGCAGTTCTTC. This sequence encodes CASSVGTANNEQFF. J is TRBJ2-1 and V is TRBV7-3; 7 bases match TRBD1. V trimming: 5 bases; J trimming: 5 bases; junction bases outside the gene matches: 6. Germline CDR1 SGHTA, CDR2 FQGTGA. The CDR3 spans 14 residues.

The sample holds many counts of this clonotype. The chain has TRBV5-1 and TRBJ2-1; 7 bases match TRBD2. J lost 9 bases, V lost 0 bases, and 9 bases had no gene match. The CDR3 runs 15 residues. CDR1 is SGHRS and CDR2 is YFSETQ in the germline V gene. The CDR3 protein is CASSLELAGVGEQFF. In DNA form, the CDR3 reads TGCGCCAGCAGCTTGGAATTGGCGGGAGTGGGTGAGCAGTTCTTC.

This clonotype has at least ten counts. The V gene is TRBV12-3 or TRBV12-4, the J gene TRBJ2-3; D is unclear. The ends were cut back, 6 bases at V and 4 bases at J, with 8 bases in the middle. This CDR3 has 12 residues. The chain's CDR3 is CASSLRADTQYF. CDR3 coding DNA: TGTGCCAGCAGCTTAAGGGCAGATACGCAGTATTTT.

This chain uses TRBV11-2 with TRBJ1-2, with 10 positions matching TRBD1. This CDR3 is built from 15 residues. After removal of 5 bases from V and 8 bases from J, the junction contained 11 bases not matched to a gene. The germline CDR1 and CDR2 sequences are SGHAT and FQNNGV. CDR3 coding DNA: TGTGCCAGCAGCCCCTCGAGGACAGGGGGTGGGGGCTACACCTTC. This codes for CASSPSRTGGGGYTF.

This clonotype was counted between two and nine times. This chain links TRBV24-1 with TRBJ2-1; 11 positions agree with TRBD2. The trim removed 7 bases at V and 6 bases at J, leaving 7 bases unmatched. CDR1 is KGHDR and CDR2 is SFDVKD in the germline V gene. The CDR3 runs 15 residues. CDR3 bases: TGTGCCACCAGCCTGGGGACTAGCGGAATCAATGAGCAGTTCTTC. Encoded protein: CATSLGTSGINEQFF.